Listed here are 7 T cell receptor beta chains from one sample, sequenced in a study of blood T cell repertoires in COVID-19. Clones were read by immunoSEQ multiplex PCR, and TCRdb kept only the in-frame ones, dropping some. The table records 280,000 or so clones, about 85% of them present only once. Sequencing was done on a sample of PBMCs or T cells enriched from blood (not recorded which). The receptors originated from a woman between 50 and 59 years old who had recovered from COVID-19.

This chain joins TRBV7-9 and TRBJ1-2; maybe TRBD1 (5 bases). Germline lookup yields CDR1 SEHNR and CDR2 FQNEAQ (reference sequence). This CDR3 is built from 14 residues. Trimming removed 8 bases at V and 3 bases at J, with 16 bases between. The CDR3 loop is CASGGVFPDYGYTF. In DNA, the CDR3 is TGTGCCAGCGGAGGGGTCTTTCCAGACTATGGCTACACCTTC.

This clone appeared a single time. Here the CDR3 reads CASSYGAGVSDTQYF. Written as DNA, the CDR3 is TGTGCCAGCAGTTACGGAGCGGGAGTATCAGATACGCAGTATTTT. V and J are TRBV6-5 and TRBJ2-3, with 8 bases aligning to TRBD2. CDR1 and CDR2 (germline): MNHEY, SVGAGI. This CDR3 spans 15 amino acids. V was clipped by 2 bases and J by 4 bases; unmatched bases: 5.

V and J are TRBV4-3 and TRBJ1-2, with unresolved D. The germline V gene has CDR1 LGHNA and CDR2 YSLEER. V lost 3 bases and J lost 7, with 15 bases in between. The CDR3 contains 14 residues. CDR3 sequence (DNA): TGCGCCAGCAGCCATGGCAGGATCCAAGCTGGCTACACCTTC. Residues: CASSHGRIQAGYTF.

This clone was observed a handful of times. The rearrangement joins TRBV7-9 to TRBJ1-2; weak D call: TRBD1 (6 bases). V was shortened by 4 bases and J by 6 bases, with 15 bases between the two germline ends. Looked up from germline, CDR1 is SEHNR and CDR2 is FQNEAQ (reference sequence). The CDR3 extends over 14 amino acids. The CDR3 loop is CASSWGRGRDGYTF. CDR3 sequence (DNA): TGTGCCAGCAGCTGGGGCAGGGGCCGAGATGGCTACACCTTC.

J is TRBJ1-1 and V is TRBV28; D perhaps matches TRBD1 (5 bases). The length of the CDR3 is 15 residues. Deletions cut 4 bases from V and 1 base from J, with 13 bases between. CDR1 is MDHEN, CDR2 SYDVKM, per germline. CDR3: CASSSGTTGNTEAFF. CDR3 sequence (DNA): TGTGCCAGCAGTTCAGGAACAACAGGGAACACTGAAGCTTTCTTT.

The genes are TRBV30 and TRBJ2-5; tentatively, D is TRBD2 (6 bases). Per germline, CDR1 GTSNPN and CDR2 SVGIG (reference sequence). V lost 4 bases, J lost 4 bases, and 13 bases lay in between. CDR3 length equals 13 residues. CDR3 DNA sequence: TGTGCCTGGAAGTTTGGGGGGAGAGAGACCCAGTACTTC. As protein: CAWKFGGRETQYF.

This rearrangement joins TRBV7-2 to TRBJ1-5; 7 positions match TRBD1. The CDR3 extends over 15 amino acids. CDR1 and CDR2 (germline): SGHTA, FQGNSA. V was pared by 5 bases and J by 3 bases, with 7 bases of the junction left unmatched. The CDR3 spells CASSRIGQVNQPQHF. CDR3 DNA: TGTGCCAGCAGCCGTATCGGACAGGTCAATCAGCCCCAGCATTTT.